The 32 T cell receptor beta chains listed next were all sequenced from one sample in a study of beta chain features in type 1 diabetes. Study-wide points: There was a moderate but significant shortening of TCRB CDR3s in all four CD4+ subsets of Type 1 diabetes patients.

Of the isolated RNA, all was reverse transcribed, and so the sequenced material was expressed TCRB transcripts. The method was immunoSEQ multiplex PCR; TCRdb's version includes in-frame clones alone and lacks a portion of them. This table holds a few hundred thousand clones, approximately 16% found once. The antigens for these receptors are not known. The source material was naive CD4+ T cells from blood. These receptors were obtained from a man aged 25 to 40 with type 1 diabetes.

In this sample, this clone turned up a few times. V gene TRBV29-1 combines with J gene TRBJ1-4; no definite D call. Trimming removed 4 bases at V and 8 bases at J, with 11 bases between. This CDR3 is built from 12 residues. From germline, CDR1 is SQVTM and CDR2 ANQGSEA. CDR3 amino acids: CSVVAGDEKLFF. The CDR3 DNA sequence: TGCAGCGTTGTCGCGGGAGACGAAAAACTGTTTTTT.

The J gene is TRBJ1-2, the V gene TRBV28; D gene unclear. Deletions cut 2 bases from V and 4 bases from J, with 11 bases between. Germline assignment: CDR1 MDHEN and CDR2 SYDVKM. This CDR3 has 14 amino acids. The CDR3 loop is CASSLASRIYGYTF. The CDR3 region has the DNA TGTGCCAGCAGTTTAGCCTCGAGGATCTATGGCTACACCTTC.

This clone occurred a few times. The chain couples TRBV11-2 to TRBJ2-2; D is uncertain. Trimming removed 7 bases from V and 5 bases from J, with 11 bases in between. Per germline, CDR1 SGHAT and CDR2 FQNNGV. This CDR3 comprises 13 residues. In nucleotides, the CDR3 is TGTGCCAGCACCCCGGTTAGAACCGGGGAGCTGTTTTTT. Its translation is CASTPVRTGELFF.

The chain recombines TRBV7-2 with TRBJ1-1; D is possibly TRBD1 (5 bases). Germline V gene lookup returns CDR1 SGHTA and CDR2 FQGNSA. V lost 7 bases and J lost 5, with 17 bases in between. This CDR3 contains 14 residues. This CDR3 reads CASTPSGDRTEAFF. In nucleotides, the CDR3 is TGTGCCAGCACCCCTAGCGGTGACAGAACTGAAGCTTTCTTT.

The rearrangement links TRBV21-1 to TRBJ2-4; the table gives TRBD1 as D, unverified against the DNA. TRBV21-1 corresponds to a pseudogene. The CDR3 runs 12 residues. Here the CDR3 reads CASSKARRVQYF. The CDR3, as DNA: TGTGCCAGCAGCAAAGCGCGCAGGGTACAGTACTTC.

This sequence joins TRBV28 and TRBJ2-3, with D hard to call. Trimming took off 2 bases at V and 7 bases at J, with 10 bases between the two ends. Germline V gives CDR1 MDHEN, CDR2 SYDVKM. This CDR3 has 13 amino acids. CDR3 DNA sequence: TGTGCCAGCAGTTTACAAAGGTCAAATACGCAGTATTTT. Translation: CASSLQRSNTQYF.

This clone has just a few counts. The rearrangement joins TRBV11-2 to TRBJ2-2; 9 bases align to TRBD1. In germline, CDR1 is SGHAT, CDR2 FQNNGV. This CDR3 has 15 amino acids. The trim removed 3 bases at V and 5 bases at J, leaving 4 bases unmatched. The CDR3 is CASSFATGGTGELFF. DNA for the CDR3: TGTGCCAGCAGCTTTGCGACAGGGGGTACCGGGGAGCTGTTTTTT.

In this sample, this clone turned up a few times. The chain uses TRBV2 and TRBJ2-3; possible D gene TRBD2, 5 bases. The ends were cut back, 7 bases at V and 4 bases at J, with 15 bases in the middle. The length of the CDR3 is 14 residues. Germline CDR1 reads SNHLY; CDR2 reads FYNNEI. The CDR3 DNA sequence: TGTGCCAGCATGAGGGATCTCGGGGCAGATACGCAGTATTTT. Translated, it gives CASMRDLGADTQYF.

This clone has more than one count but fewer than ten. The genes are TRBV29-1 and TRBJ1-2; unclear D gene. The CDR3 contains 15 residues. Germline lookup yields CDR1 SQVTM and CDR2 ANQGSEA. Trimming left V 6 bases short and J 4 bases short, with 21 bases between. CDR3 nucleotides: TGCAGCGTAACCGCCGATTCTCAGGCGGCCTATGGCTACACCTTC. It translates to CSVTADSQAAYGYTF.

This clone has a handful of counts. The V call is TRBV20-1, the J call TRBJ2-5; D unclear. The CDR3 length is 11 residues. Looked up from germline, CDR1 is DFQATT and CDR2 is SNEGSKA (reference sequence). Trimming removed 6 bases at V and 4 bases at J, with 9 bases between. In DNA, the CDR3 is TGCAGTGCGAGTCCTCGAGAGACCCAGTACTTC. The encoded protein is CSASPRETQYF.

V gene TRBV19 combines with J gene TRBJ2-5; no clear D. Germline V gene data show CDR1 as LNHDA and CDR2 as SQIVND (reference sequence). Trimming removed 5 bases at V and 5 bases at J, with 6 bases between. This CDR3 is 11 amino acids long. Here the CDR3 DNA reads TGTGCCAGTAGTGCACGGGAGACCCAGTACTTC. Translating it yields CASSARETQYF.

This clone showed up just a few times. The chain joins TRBV15 to TRBJ2-5; unclear D gene. The CDR3 length is 13 residues. The V end lost 0 bases, the J end lost 4 bases, and 6 bases lay between the germline ends. The germline CDR1 and CDR2 sequences are LNHNV and YYDKDF (reference sequence). CDR3 region: CATSRDNTETQYF. CDR3 coding DNA: TGTGCCACCAGCAGAGATAATACAGAGACCCAGTACTTC. Complete variable domain (other parts from reference TRBV15 and TRBJ2-5): DAMVIQNPRYQVTQFGKPVTLSCSQTLNHNVMYWYQQKSSQAPKLLFHYYDKDFNNEADTPDNFQSRRPNTSFCFLDIRSPGLGDTAMYLCATSRDNTETQYFGPGTRLLVL.

The chain uses TRBV29-1 and TRBJ1-1, with 10 bases aligning to TRBD1. Germline V CDR1 and CDR2: SQVTM, ANQGSEA. The CDR3 length is 12 residues. V was pared by 6 bases and J by 10 bases, with 8 bases of the junction left unmatched. CDR3 bases: TGCAGCGTGGGACAGGGGAGCACGGGAGCTTTCTTT. It translates to CSVGQGSTGAFF.

V and J are TRBV7-2 and TRBJ2-4; tentatively, D is TRBD1 (5 bases). The germline CDR1 and CDR2 sequences are SGHTA and FQGNSA. Trimming pared 5 bases from V and 0 bases from J, leaving 5 bases between. The CDR3 totals 13 residues. The chain's CDR3 is CASSDRAKNIQYF. The DNA of the CDR3 is TGTGCCAGCAGCGACAGAGCCAAAAACATTCAGTACTTC.

This clone showed up just a few times. The chain has TRBV30 and TRBJ2-7; possible D gene TRBD2, 5 bases. Germline V CDR1 and CDR2: GTSNPN, SVGIG (reference sequence). There are 15 residues in the CDR3. Trimming cost V 4 bases and J 2 bases, with 18 bases left between them. The CDR3 region is CAWTNREGPPYEQYF. The CDR3 coding sequence is TGTGCCTGGACCAATCGAGAGGGTCCGCCCTACGAGCAGTACTTC.

This chain uses TRBV2 with TRBJ2-5, with 7 bases aligning to TRBD2. CDR3 length equals 12 residues. Germline CDR1 reads SNHLY; CDR2 reads FYNNEI. With 7 bases clipped from V and 5 bases from J, the junction kept 4 bases outside the gene matches. CDR3 coding DNA: TGTGCCAGCATCCTCGGGAGGGAGACCCAGTACTTC. Translation: CASILGRETQYF.

V gene TRBV25-1 combines with J gene TRBJ2-3; D is ambiguous. The CDR3 spans 13 residues. The germline V gene encodes CDR1 MGHDK and CDR2 SYGVNS. Trimming stripped 6 bases from V and 1 base from J, with 8 bases between. The CDR3 protein is CASSKTGTDTQYF. As DNA, the CDR3 is TGTGCCAGCAGCAAAACAGGCACAGATACGCAGTATTTT.

There are a few counts of this clone. The CDR3, as DNA: TGTGCCAGCAGAACCGACAGTAACTATGGCTACACCTTC. This sequence encodes CASRTDSNYGYTF. The chain is built from TRBV6-5 and TRBJ1-2, with D possibly TRBD1 on 5 matching bases. CDR3 length equals 13 residues. V was clipped by 6 bases and J by 1 base, with 9 bases between them. The germline CDR1 and CDR2 sequences are MNHEY and SVGAGI.

The chain couples TRBV4-3 to TRBJ1-4, with 7 bases fitting TRBD1. Per the germline V gene, CDR1 is LGHNA and CDR2 is YSLEER. This CDR3 spans 16 amino acids. The junction had 9 bases not matched to a gene; V was cut back by 0 bases and J by 8 bases. CDR3: CASSQDRYRGGEKLFF. CDR3 nucleotides: TGCGCCAGCAGCCAAGATAGGTACAGGGGAGGAGAAAAACTGTTTTTT.

This rearrangement joins TRBV27 to TRBJ2-5; D not certain. Deletions cut 0 bases from V and 0 bases from J, with 8 bases between. Germline loops: CDR1 MNHEY, CDR2 SMNVEV (reference sequence). This CDR3 is built from 15 residues. CDR3 protein: CASSLSALYQETQYF. The CDR3 DNA reads TGTGCCAGCAGTTTATCGGCCCTGTACCAAGAGACCCAGTACTTC.

This clone was seen a handful of times. The genes are TRBV30 and TRBJ2-1, with D maybe TRBD2 (6 bases). Trimming removed 5 bases at V and 0 bases at J, with 20 bases between. The CDR3 extends over 17 amino acids. Germline CDR1 and CDR2: GTSNPN and SVGIG (reference sequence). The CDR3 sequence: CAWGQGLPLSSYNEQFF. In DNA, the CDR3 is TGTGCCTGGGGACAAGGACTACCTCTGAGCTCCTACAATGAGCAGTTCTTC.

The CDR3: CASSFDAGGSDTQYF. Here the CDR3 DNA reads TGTGCCAGCAGCTTTGACGCGGGAGGGTCAGATACGCAGTATTTT. The chain couples TRBV7-2 to TRBJ2-3; 9 bases agree with TRBD2. V shed 3 bases and J 4 bases; nucleotides not matched to a gene: 5. Germline V gene sequence: CDR1 SGHTA, CDR2 FQGNSA. This CDR3 region has 15 residues.

This clone has only a few counts. This rearrangement joins TRBV4-2 to TRBJ2-5, with 7 bases aligning to TRBD2. The CDR3 runs 16 residues. The V and J ends lost 1 base and 1 base, in that order; junction bases with no gene match: 6. Looked up from germline, CDR1 is LGHNA and CDR2 is YNFKEQ. CDR3 amino acids: CASSQGIGRGQETQYF. The CDR3 DNA follows: TGTGCCAGCAGCCAAGGAATTGGGAGGGGCCAAGAGACCCAGTACTTC.

This clone was seen more than once but under ten times. The V gene is TRBV30, the J gene TRBJ1-1, with a tentative D call TRBD1 (6 bases). This CDR3 has 13 residues. CDR1 GTSNPN and CDR2 SVGIG come from the germline V gene (reference sequence). Deletions cut 4 bases from V and 4 bases from J, with 13 bases between. CDR3 protein: CAWTRTATTEAFF. The CDR3 DNA is TGTGCCTGGACCCGGACAGCGACCACTGAAGCTTTCTTT.

This chain joins TRBV5-4 and TRBJ2-1; TRBD2 agrees at 7 bases. The CDR3 length is 13 residues. CDR1 and CDR2 (germline): SGHNT, YYREEE (reference sequence). V dropped 4 bases and J dropped 5; count of bases not matched to a gene: 3. The DNA of the CDR3 is TGTGCCAGCAGCCCCGGGACTAACAATGAGCAGTTCTTC. It is translated as CASSPGTNNEQFF.

V is TRBV30 and J is TRBJ2-3, with 12 bases matching TRBD2. Trimming cost V 4 bases and J 3 bases; bases outside gene matches: 2. This CDR3 region has 14 residues. In germline, CDR1 is GTSNPN, CDR2 SVGIG (reference sequence). The CDR3 reads CAWKLAGGTDTQYF. In nucleotides, the CDR3 is TGTGCCTGGAAACTAGCGGGAGGAACAGATACGCAGTATTTT.

This clone has just a few counts. The chain uses TRBV7-2 and TRBJ1-2, with 9 bases lining up with TRBD1. CDR1 SGHTA and CDR2 FQGNSA come from the germline V gene. This CDR3 is built from 16 residues. J gave up 6 bases and V 3 bases, and 11 bases lay outside the gene matches. The CDR3 DNA reads as TGTGCCAGCAGCTTTCTTGGGACAGGGTGGAACAATGGCTACACCTTC. It translates to CASSFLGTGWNNGYTF.

This clone was detected a few times. CDR3: CASRLALDRAIGTQYF. The CDR3 coding sequence is TGTGCCAGCAGACTAGCCCTGGACAGGGCGATCGGGACCCAGTACTTC. This rearrangement joins TRBV27 to TRBJ2-5; 8 positions agree with TRBD1. The germline gives CDR1 MNHEY, CDR2 SMNVEV (reference sequence). The V gene end was trimmed by 6 bases and the J gene end by 7 bases; junction bases not matched to a gene: 16. This CDR3 is 16 amino acids long.

This clone was recorded a few times. The chain joins TRBV29-1 to TRBJ2-5, with TRBD1 identical over 7 bases. The length of the CDR3 is 13 residues. The trim removed 5 bases at V and 3 bases at J, leaving 6 bases unmatched. CDR1 and CDR2 (germline): SQVTM, ANQGSEA. In DNA, the CDR3 is TGCAGCGTTACAGGGGTAACCGAAGAGACCCAGTACTTC. As protein: CSVTGVTEETQYF.

CDR3 DNA: TGTGCCAGCACCGAACAAGAGACCCAGTACTTC. Encoded protein: CASTEQETQYF. This chain connects TRBV7-2 to TRBJ2-5, with D unresolved. V lost 7 bases and J 2 bases, leaving 5 bases between the germline ends. CDR1 and CDR2 (germline): SGHTA, FQGNSA. This CDR3 has 11 residues.

This chain links TRBV29-1 with TRBJ2-7; D not resolved. V dropped 0 bases and J dropped 3 bases, with 9 bases sitting between them. Germline CDR1 SQVTM, CDR2 ANQGSEA. The CDR3 spans 13 residues. CDR3 protein: CSVEEGRGYEQYF. The DNA for the CDR3 is TGCAGCGTTGAAGAAGGGCGAGGCTACGAGCAGTACTTC.

This clone turned up a few times. This chain joins TRBV28 and TRBJ2-7, with D hard to call. The CDR3 totals 12 residues. The V end was cut by 6 bases, the J end by 4 bases, with 10 bases between. The germline V gene has CDR1 MDHEN and CDR2 SYDVKM. This CDR3 is CASSDVRYEQYF. CDR3 nucleotides: TGTGCCAGCAGCGATGTTCGGTACGAGCAGTACTTC. Filled out from reference TRBV28 and TRBJ2-7, the complete variable domain reads DVKVTQSSRYLVKRTGEKVFLECVQDMDHENMFWYRQDPGLGLRLIYFSYDVKMKEKGDIPEGYSVSREKKERFSLILESASTNQTSMYLCASSDVRYEQYFGPGTRLTVT.